The 5 T cell receptor beta chains given below trace back to one sample, sequenced in a study of neurological immune-mediated disorders. TCRdb processed the 5' RACE reads anew with MiXCR; each CDR3 protein has one entry. Of around 60,000 distinct CDR3 sequences listed, about 3.7% were seen once; the top ten hold about 7%. The sequenced sample consisted of PBMCs. These receptors were collected from a woman aged 55-70 years with multiple sclerosis.

This clonotype was picked up many times. V gene TRBV20-1 combines with J gene TRBJ2-5; D perhaps matches TRBD2 (5 bases). CDR1 and CDR2 (germline): DFQATT, SNEGSKA (reference sequence). This CDR3 has 15 residues. V dropped 2 bases and J dropped 3 bases, with 16 bases sitting between them. CDR3 in amino acids: CSARPRVPGEETQYF. In nucleotides, the CDR3 is TGCAGTGCTAGACCCCGGGTCCCCGGGGAAGAGACCCAGTACTTC.

The sample holds many counts of this clonotype. The genes are TRBV7-2 and TRBJ1-2, with a tentative D call TRBD1 (6 bases). CDR1 SGHTA and CDR2 FQGNSA come from the germline V gene. V was trimmed by 5 bases and J by 0 bases, leaving 10 bases between them. There are 14 residues in the CDR3. The CDR3 DNA sequence: TGTGCCAGCAGCCTTGGACAGTCTAACTATGGCTACACCTTC. It is translated as CASSLGQSNYGYTF.

In this sample, this clonotype turned up many times. The gene calls are TRBV4-1 and TRBJ2-3; D remains unclear. Trimming removed 1 base at V and 2 bases at J, with 13 bases between. The V gene's germline CDR1 is MGHRA and CDR2 YSYEKL. The CDR3 is 16 residues long. The CDR3 is CASSQVDLGFTDTQYF. In nucleotides, the CDR3 is TGCGCCAGCAGCCAAGTTGACTTGGGTTTCACAGATACGCAGTATTTT.

Ten or more counts support this clonotype. This sequence joins TRBV4-1 and TRBJ1-4; the D gene is possibly TRBD1 (6 bases). Between the trimmed V and J ends, which lost 0 bases and 7 bases, there was a span of 15 bases. Germline loops: CDR1 MGHRA, CDR2 YSYEKL. The CDR3 runs to 16 residues. The CDR3 region has the DNA TGCGCCAGCAGCCAAGAAGGAGGGGGGGGCGTTGAAAAACTGTTTTTT. Its translation: CASSQEGGGGVEKLFF.

This clonotype has ten or more counts. V is TRBV27 and J is TRBJ2-2; D is unclear. V was pared by 6 bases and J by 6 bases, with 11 bases between. The germline V gene encodes CDR1 MNHEY and CDR2 SMNVEV (reference sequence). The CDR3 covers 13 residues. CDR3 in amino acids: CASSRSDAGELFF. The CDR3 bases are TGTGCCAGCAGCCGATCTGACGCCGGGGAGCTGTTTTTT.